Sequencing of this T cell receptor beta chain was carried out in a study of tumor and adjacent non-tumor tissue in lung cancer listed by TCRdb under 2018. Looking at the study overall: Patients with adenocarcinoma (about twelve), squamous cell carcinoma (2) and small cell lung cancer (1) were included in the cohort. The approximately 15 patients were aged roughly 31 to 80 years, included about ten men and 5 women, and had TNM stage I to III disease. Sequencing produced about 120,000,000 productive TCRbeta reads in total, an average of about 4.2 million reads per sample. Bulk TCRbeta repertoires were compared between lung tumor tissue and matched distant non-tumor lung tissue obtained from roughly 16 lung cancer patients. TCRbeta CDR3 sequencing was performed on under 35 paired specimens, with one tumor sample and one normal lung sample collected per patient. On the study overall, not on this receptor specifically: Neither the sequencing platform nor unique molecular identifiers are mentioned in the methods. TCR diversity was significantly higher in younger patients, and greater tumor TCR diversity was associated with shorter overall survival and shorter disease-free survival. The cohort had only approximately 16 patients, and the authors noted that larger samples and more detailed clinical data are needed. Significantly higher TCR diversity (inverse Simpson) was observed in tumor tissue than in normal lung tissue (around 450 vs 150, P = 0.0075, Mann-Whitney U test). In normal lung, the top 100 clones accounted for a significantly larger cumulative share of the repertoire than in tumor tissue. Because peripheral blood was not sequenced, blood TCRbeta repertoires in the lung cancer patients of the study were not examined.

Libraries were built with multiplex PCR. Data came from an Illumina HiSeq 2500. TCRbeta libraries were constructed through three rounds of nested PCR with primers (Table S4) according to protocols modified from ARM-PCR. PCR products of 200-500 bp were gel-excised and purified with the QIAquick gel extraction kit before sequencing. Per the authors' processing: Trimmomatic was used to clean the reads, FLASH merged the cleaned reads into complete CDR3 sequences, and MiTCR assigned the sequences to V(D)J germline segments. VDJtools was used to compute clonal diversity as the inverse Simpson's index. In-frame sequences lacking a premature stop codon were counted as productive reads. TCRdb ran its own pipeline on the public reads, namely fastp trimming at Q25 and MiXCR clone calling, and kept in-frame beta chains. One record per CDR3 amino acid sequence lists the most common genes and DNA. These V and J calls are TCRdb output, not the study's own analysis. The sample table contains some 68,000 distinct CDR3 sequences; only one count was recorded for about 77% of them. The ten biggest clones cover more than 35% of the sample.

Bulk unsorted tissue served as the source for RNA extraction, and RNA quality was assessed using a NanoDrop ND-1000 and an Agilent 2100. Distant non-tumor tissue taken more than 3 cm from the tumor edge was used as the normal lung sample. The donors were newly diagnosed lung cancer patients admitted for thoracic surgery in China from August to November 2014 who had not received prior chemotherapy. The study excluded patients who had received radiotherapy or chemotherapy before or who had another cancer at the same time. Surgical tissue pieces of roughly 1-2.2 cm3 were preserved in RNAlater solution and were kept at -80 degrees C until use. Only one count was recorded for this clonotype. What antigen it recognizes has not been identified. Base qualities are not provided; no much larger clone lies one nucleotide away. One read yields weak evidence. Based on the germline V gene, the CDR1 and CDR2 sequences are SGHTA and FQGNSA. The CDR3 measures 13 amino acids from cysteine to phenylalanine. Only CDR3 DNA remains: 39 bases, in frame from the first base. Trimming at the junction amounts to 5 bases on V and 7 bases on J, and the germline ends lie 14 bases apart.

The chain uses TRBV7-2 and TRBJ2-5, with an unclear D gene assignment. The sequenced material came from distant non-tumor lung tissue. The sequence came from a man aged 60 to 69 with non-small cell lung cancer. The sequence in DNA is TGTGCCAGCAGCCCTAGTTTTTCCGGGACCCAGTACTTC. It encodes CASSPSFSGTQYF.